The subject of this entry is one T cell receptor beta chain. Its antigen is still unknown. This CDR3 contains 15 residues. Germline V gene data show CDR1 as LGHNA and CDR2 as YNFKEQ. The V gene end was trimmed by 3 bases and the J gene end by 3 bases; junction bases not matched to a gene: 7. The assay was immunoSEQ multiplex PCR, and TCRdb's table has in-frame clones only and misses some. The sample shows approximately 24,000 clones, over 60% of them seen only once. The sample originates from a study of OX40 agonist ivuxolimab in advanced cancers. Whole-study results and caveats: There was clonal expansion of CD4+ and CD8+ blood T cells by week 6 at 0.1 to 3.0 mg/kg. The investigators did not determine what antigen specificity the expanded peripheral T cells had.

Enrollment shut out patients with autoimmune disease history or systemic immunosuppression. Blood samples were obtained at baseline, cycle 4 day 1, and cycle 7 day 1. The TCR was taken from an adult with an advanced solid tumor such as melanoma, head and neck, liver or kidney cancer. The V gene is TRBV4-2, the J gene TRBJ1-2, with 7 bases lining up with TRBD1. The material was CD4+ or CD8+ T cells sorted from blood, obtained in a trial of the OX40 agonist ivuxolimab. The CDR3: CASSHWTGGDYGYTF. The CDR3 DNA reads TGTGCCAGCAGCCATTGGACAGGTGGTGACTATGGCTACACCTTC.